This T cell receptor (beta chain) appears in the sequencing data of a study of OX40 agonist ivuxolimab in advanced cancers. Turning to the study itself: Clinicians treated patients with ivuxolimab, an agonistic anti-OX40 (CD134) antibody. Recorded diagnoses for dose-escalation patients were hepatocellular carcinoma, melanoma, renal cell or head and neck cancer. The mean age was approximately 60 years, ranging from about 20 to 90, with around four fifths of participants male. Three partial responders included one hepatocellular carcinoma patient and two cutaneous melanoma patients.

The table came from immunoSEQ multiplex PCR; TCRdb's copy has only in-frame clones and leaves some out. The table records tens of thousands of clones, 65% to 85% of them present only once. The CDR3 runs 15 residues. Germline loops: CDR1 KGHSH, CDR2 LQKENI. The V and J ends lost 6 bases and 5 bases, in that order; junction bases with no gene match: 12. The sequencing used CD4+ or CD8+ T cells sorted from blood, collected in a trial of the OX40 agonist ivuxolimab. The TCR originated in an adult with an advanced solid tumor such as melanoma, head and neck, liver or kidney cancer. This sequence joins TRBV18 and TRBJ2-5; 7 nucleotides agree with TRBD1. CDR3 bases: TGTGCCAGCTCCCGACCCGGCGGACAGGCGGAGACCCAGTACTTC. Amino acids: CASSRPGGQAETQYF.